The 12 T cell receptor beta chains reported below all come from one sample, sequenced in a study of OX40 agonist ivuxolimab in advanced cancers. The library came from the immunoSEQ multiplex PCR assay. TCRdb took this table from immuneACCESS and kept in-frame rearrangements with V and J called. Such tables lack part of the clones; where checked against another copy, unresolved V genes explain under half of the gap, and the rest is unexplained. The sample contains under 50,000 clones, roughly 86% of them found a single time. The ten top clones hold 15% of the sample. Sample: CD4+ or CD8+ T cells sorted from blood, taken in a trial of the OX40 agonist ivuxolimab. The receptors derive from an adult with an advanced solid tumor such as melanoma, head and neck, liver or kidney cancer.

The V and J genes are TRBV28 and TRBJ2-2; D remains unclear. The V gene lost 2 bases and the J gene lost 2 bases, with 3 bases spanning the gap. Germline-derived CDR1 and CDR2 are MDHEN and SYDVKM. This CDR3 is 13 amino acids long. CDR3 residues: CASSLSNTGELFF. In DNA form, the CDR3 reads TGTGCCAGCAGTTTAAGTAACACCGGGGAGCTGTTTTTT.

This clone was seen a handful of times. The rearrangement links TRBV28 to TRBJ1-1, with unresolved D. The germline gives CDR1 MDHEN, CDR2 SYDVKM. This CDR3 contains 16 residues. The V gene lost 2 bases and the J gene lost 0 bases, with 13 bases spanning the gap. The CDR3 is CASSLTGRRMNTEAFF. The DNA for the CDR3 is TGTGCCAGCAGTTTAACTGGGCGCAGGATGAACACTGAAGCTTTCTTT.

A note on this clone: A junction end diverges from the germline sequence, so it may reflect a read error. The chain employs TRBV5-6 and TRBJ1-2; unclear D gene. The CDR3 extends over 15 amino acids. Looked up from germline, CDR1 is SGHDT and CDR2 is YYEEEE. The CDR3 region has the DNA TGTGCCAACAGCTTCTCCTATCTGGGCCGGTATGGCTACACCTTC. Translated: CANSFSYLGRYGYTF.

The chain is built from TRBV5-1 and TRBJ2-7; 7 bases line up with TRBD1. The CDR3 is made up of 15 amino acids. Germline V gene lookup returns CDR1 SGHRS and CDR2 YFSETQ. V lost 0 bases, J lost 3 bases, and 6 bases stayed unmatched. The CDR3 coding sequence is TGCGCCAGCAGCTTGGCCGGCCAGGGGGTCTACGAGCAGTACTTC. The encoded protein is CASSLAGQGVYEQYF.

By sample share, this clone is medium-sized. The chain combines TRBV19 with TRBJ2-7; TRBD1 aligns across 9 bases. CDR1 and CDR2 (germline): LNHDA, SQIVND (reference sequence). Trimming at V came to 5 bases and at J to 6 bases, leaving 5 bases not matched to a gene. This CDR3 spans 13 amino acids. The CDR3 reads CASSYGTGSEQYF. CDR3 in DNA: TGTGCCAGTAGTTACGGGACAGGGTCCGAGCAGTACTTC.

The chain combines TRBV5-6 with TRBJ1-4, with D uncertain. Germline assignment: CDR1 SGHDT and CDR2 YYEEEE. Trimming shortened V by 1 base and J by 6 bases, and 4 bases separated the two germline ends. The CDR3 totals 12 residues. CDR3 protein: CASSLRDEKLFF. The CDR3 DNA is TGTGCCAGCAGCTTGAGGGATGAAAAACTGTTTTTT.

The rearrangement uses TRBV21-1 and TRBJ1-5. TRBV21-1 is given as a pseudogene. This CDR3 has 19 residues. CDR3 protein: CASSSGGGPRRYSNQPQHF. CDR3 in DNA: TGTGCCAGCAGCTCAGGAGGGGGGCCGAGGAGGTATAGCAATCAGCCCCAGCATTTT.

This CDR3 is CASSVQGAGYTF. For the CDR3, the DNA is TGTGCCAGCAGCGTACAGGGGGCTGGCTACACCTTC. The V gene is TRBV6-5, the J gene TRBJ1-2, with 9 bases lining up with TRBD1. Trimming took 6 bases from V and 7 from J; bases not matched to a gene: 3. This CDR3 region has 12 residues. CDR1 and CDR2 from the germline V gene are MNHEY and SVGAGI.

The rearrangement links TRBV2 to TRBJ2-7; 7 positions match TRBD1. The J segment lost 5 bases and the V segment lost 6 bases, leaving 16 bases of the junction unmatched. Germline assignment: CDR1 SNHLY and CDR2 FYNNEI. CDR3 length: 16 residues. The CDR3 protein is CASRGPRDSSGDEQYF. CDR3 DNA sequence: TGTGCCAGCAGGGGACCCCGGGACAGCTCAGGAGACGAGCAGTACTTC.

The CDR3 nucleotides read TGTGCCAGCAGTGAAGGGGGTCTGGACGGACTCAACTATGGCTACACCTTC. It encodes CASSEGGLDGLNYGYTF. The chain recombines TRBV6-1 with TRBJ1-2; unclear D gene. V was trimmed by 1 base and J by 2 bases, leaving 17 bases between them. This CDR3 has 17 amino acids. Germline CDR1 and CDR2: MNHNS and SASEGT.

The chain carries TRBV5-4 and TRBJ1-4; tentative D call: TRBD1 (6 bases). Germline assignment: CDR1 SGHNT and CDR2 YYREEE (reference sequence). CDR3 length equals 15 residues. The germline V and J ends were trimmed by 3 bases and 5 bases, with 14 bases remaining between them. The CDR3 nucleotides read TGTGCCAGCAGCTACCTTGCGGACAGAAATGAAAAACTGTTTTTT. Its translation: CASSYLADRNEKLFF.

The rearrangement links TRBV4-3 to TRBJ1-1; D is ambiguous. The CDR3 has 16 amino acids. Trimming pared 3 bases from V and 0 bases from J, leaving 14 bases between. Per germline, CDR1 LGHNA and CDR2 YSLEER. The CDR3 spells CASSHSPDGMNTEAFF. Written as DNA, the CDR3 is TGCGCCAGCAGCCATTCCCCGGACGGAATGAACACTGAAGCTTTCTTT.